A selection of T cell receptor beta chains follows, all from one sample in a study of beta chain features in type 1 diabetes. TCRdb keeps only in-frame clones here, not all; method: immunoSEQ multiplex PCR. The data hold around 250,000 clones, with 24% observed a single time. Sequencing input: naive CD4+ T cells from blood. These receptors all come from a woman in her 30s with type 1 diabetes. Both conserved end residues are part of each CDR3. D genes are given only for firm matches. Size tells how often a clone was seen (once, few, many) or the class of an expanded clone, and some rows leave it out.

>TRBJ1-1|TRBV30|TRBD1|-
TGTGCCTGGAGTGTAGACAGGGCCACTGAAGCTTTCTTT
CAWSVDRATEAFF
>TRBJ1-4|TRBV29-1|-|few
TGCAGCGTTGAAGATCCAGGAACCCACGGTGAAAAACTGTTTTTT
CSVEDPGTHGEKLFF
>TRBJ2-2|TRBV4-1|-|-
TGCGCCAGCAGCCAAACACGGGTTAACACCGGGGAGCTGTTTTTT
CASSQTRVNTGELFF
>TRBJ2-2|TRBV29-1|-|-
TGCAGCGTTCCGCACCCCCAGTACACCGGGGAGCTGTTTTTT
CSVPHPQYTGELFF
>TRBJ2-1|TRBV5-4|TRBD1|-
TGTGCCAGCAGCCGAGGGGGGACAGGGCTCTATGAGCAGTTCTTC
CASSRGGTGLYEQFF
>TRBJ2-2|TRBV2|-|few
TGTGCCAGCAGTGACGGAGGGCTGGACGGGGAGCTGTTTTTT
CASSDGGLDGELFF
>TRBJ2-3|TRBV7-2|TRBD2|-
TGTGCCAGCAGTCTCATAGCGGGAGATACGCAGTATTTT
CASSLIAGDTQYF
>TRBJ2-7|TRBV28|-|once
TGTGCCTCGGCGCAGGAAGACGAGCAGTACTTC
CASAQEDEQYF
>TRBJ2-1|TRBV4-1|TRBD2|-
TGCGCCAGCACCCCGTGGGCTAGCGGGAGGGCCCACAATGAGCAGTTCTTC
CASTPWASGRAHNEQFF
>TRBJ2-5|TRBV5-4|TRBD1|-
TGTGCCAGCAGCTACCCTGGGACAGACGAAAAAGAGACCCAGTACTTC
CASSYPGTDEKETQYF
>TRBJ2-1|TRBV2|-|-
TGTGCCAGTCACGGGTCCCACAATGAGCAGTTCTTC
CASHGSHNEQFF
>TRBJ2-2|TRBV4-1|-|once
TGCGCCAGCAGCCAAGTGAAAGGGGCAAACACCGGGGAGCTGTTTTTT
CASSQVKGANTGELFF
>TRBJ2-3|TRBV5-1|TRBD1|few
TGCGCCAGCAGCTTAGGGGACAGGGTGACAGATACGCAGTATTTT
CASSLGDRVTDTQYF
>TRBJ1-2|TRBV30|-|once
TGTGCCTGGAGTCCCCTCGGTGCAGGGGACTATGGCTACACCTTC
CAWSPLGAGDYGYTF
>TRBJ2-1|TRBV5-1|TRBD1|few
TGCGCCAGCAGCTTGCATCAGCTGCCAGGGGGCAATGAGCAGTTCTTC
CASSLHQLPGGNEQFF
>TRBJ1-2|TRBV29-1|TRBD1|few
TGCAGCGTTGGTCGGAGTGGACAGGGGAACTATGGCTACACCTTC
CSVGRSGQGNYGYTF
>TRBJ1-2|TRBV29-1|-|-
TGCAGCGTTGACCACGCCTCGGATGGCTACACCTTC
CSVDHASDGYTF
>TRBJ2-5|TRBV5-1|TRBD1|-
TGCGCCAGCACCCACCACGGACAGGGGTTACAAGAGACCCAGTACTTC
CASTHHGQGLQETQYF
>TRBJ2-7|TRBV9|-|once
TGTGCCAGCAGCGTAGTACCGGGAGTCGAGCAGTACTTC
CASSVVPGVEQYF
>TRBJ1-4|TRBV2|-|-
TGTGCCAGCAGTGTATTCGAGGGTGAAAAACTGTTTTTT
CASSVFEGEKLFF
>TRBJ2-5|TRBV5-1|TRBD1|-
TGCGCCAGCAGCTTTGGGGACAGGGAGGCAGAGACCCAGTACTTC
CASSFGDREAETQYF
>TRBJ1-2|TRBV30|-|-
TGTGCCTGGAGTCCTTCAACAAATAGCGGCTACACCTTC
CAWSPSTNSGYTF
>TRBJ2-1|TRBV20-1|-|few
TGCAGTGCTAGAGGGAGGAATGAGCAGTTCTTC
CSARGRNEQFF
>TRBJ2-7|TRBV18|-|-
TGTGCCAGCTCACCGGCGGGGAGCTCCTACGAGCAGTACTTC
CASSPAGSSYEQYF
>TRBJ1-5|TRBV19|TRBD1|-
TGTGCCAGTAGTGACAGGGTTGGTGGCAATCAGCCCCAGCATTTT
CASSDRVGGNQPQHF
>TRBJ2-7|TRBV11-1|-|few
TGTGCCAGCAGCCCTGGACAGTTCCCGTACGAGCAGTACTTC
CASSPGQFPYEQYF
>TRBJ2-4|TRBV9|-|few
TGTGCCAGCAGCGTGGGGGGATTAGTCGGGAACATTCAGTACTTC
CASSVGGLVGNIQYF
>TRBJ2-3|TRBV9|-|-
TGTGCCAGCGGGGACTCGTCAGCCCCTAGCACAGATACGCAGTATTTT
CASGDSSAPSTDTQYF
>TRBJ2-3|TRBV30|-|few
TGTGCCTGGAGGGGGCAGGGGACAGATACGCAGTATTTT
CAWRGQGTDTQYF
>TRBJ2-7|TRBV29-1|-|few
TGCAGCGCACTCCCCTACGAGCAGTACTTC
CSALPYEQYF
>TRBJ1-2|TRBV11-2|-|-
TGTGCCAGCAGCTTAGATGTGTATCGTCCGGGGAACGCATATGGCTACACCTTC
CASSLDVYRPGNAYGYTF
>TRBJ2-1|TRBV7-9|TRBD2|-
TGTGCCAGCAGCCCCCTAGCGGGAAACGGGAATGAGCAGTTCTTC
CASSPLAGNGNEQFF
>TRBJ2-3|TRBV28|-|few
TGTGCCAGCAGTCAAACCCCCGGGAGAACGGATACGCAGTATTTT
CASSQTPGRTDTQYF
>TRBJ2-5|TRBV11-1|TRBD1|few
TGTGCCAGCAGCCCTGGACAGGGGGCGAGGGAGACCCAGTACTTC
CASSPGQGARETQYF
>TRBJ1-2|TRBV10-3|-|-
TGTGCCATCAGTGAGTCCGCTGAGGGTGGCTACACCTTC
CAISESAEGGYTF
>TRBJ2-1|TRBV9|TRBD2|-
TGTGCCAGCAGCTATAGCGGGAAGGGGACCTACAATGAGCAGTTCTTC
CASSYSGKGTYNEQFF
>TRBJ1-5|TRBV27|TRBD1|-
TGTGCCAGCAGCCGCTTCCCGTCCGGGACAGGGGATCAGCCCCAGCATTTT
CASSRFPSGTGDQPQHF
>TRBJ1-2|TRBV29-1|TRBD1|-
TGCAGCGTCCACATAGTACAGGGGGCTGGTGGCTACACCTTC
CSVHIVQGAGGYTF
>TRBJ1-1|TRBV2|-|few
TGTGCCAGCAGTGTTGGGCCGAACACTGAAGCTTTCTTT
CASSVGPNTEAFF
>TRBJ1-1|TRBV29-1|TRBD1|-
TGCAGCGTTGAAGCGGGGGGACAGGGGGCTCGAACTGAAGCTTTCTTT
CSVEAGGQGARTEAFF
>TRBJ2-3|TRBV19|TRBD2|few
TGTGCCATTAGGAAGCGGGACACAGATACGCAGTATTTT
CAIRKRDTDTQYF
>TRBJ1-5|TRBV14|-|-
TGTGCCAGCAGCCAGCTCAAAACAAATCAGCCCCAGCATTTT
CASSQLKTNQPQHF
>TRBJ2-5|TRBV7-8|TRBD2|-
TGTGCCAGCAGCCTGGGACTAGCGGTGGAGACCCAGTACTTC
CASSLGLAVETQYF
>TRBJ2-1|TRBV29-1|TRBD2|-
TGCAGCGTTGAAGAAGGGACTAGCGGATACAATGAGCAGTTCTTC
CSVEEGTSGYNEQFF
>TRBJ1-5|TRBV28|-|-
TGTGCCAGCAGTTTGATCGGTCAGCCCCAGCATTTT
CASSLIGQPQHF
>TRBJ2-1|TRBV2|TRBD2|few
TGTGCCAGCAATCTAGCGGGAGGGTACAGTGAGCAGTTCTTC
CASNLAGGYSEQFF
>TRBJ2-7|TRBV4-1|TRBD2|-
TGCGCCAGCAGCCAAGTCGGGAGGAGGACCTACGAGCAGTACTTC
CASSQVGRRTYEQYF
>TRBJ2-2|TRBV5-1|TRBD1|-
TGCGCCAGCAGCACCGGGACAGGTACCGGGGAGCTGTTTTTT
CASSTGTGTGELFF
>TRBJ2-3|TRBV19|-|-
TGTGCCAGTAGGGAGATTCGCACAGATACGCAGTATTTT
CASREIRTDTQYF
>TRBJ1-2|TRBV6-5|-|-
TGTGCCAGCAGTTACTCAATAGACGGGAACTATGGCTACACCTTC
CASSYSIDGNYGYTF
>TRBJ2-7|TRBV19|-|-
TGTGCCAGTAGTGATGCGGACAGAACCTACGAGCAGTACTTC
CASSDADRTYEQYF
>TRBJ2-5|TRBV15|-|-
TGTGCCACCAGCAACTATCAACAAGAGACCCAGTACTTC
CATSNYQQETQYF